The 20 T cell receptor beta chains reported below all come from one sample, sequenced in a study of sequential checkpoint blockade in melanoma. Profiling relied on immunoSEQ multiplex PCR, and the TCRdb table lists in-frame clones only, not all of them. Among 10,000 or so clones listed, roughly 24% were seen once. This sample's treatment: randomized to nivolumab then ipilimumab (arm A) or the reverse (arm B). Sample: tumor tissue (inferred from file names), taken from a patient given nivolumab and ipilimumab in sequence. These receptor sequences come from a human donor with melanoma.

The genes are TRBV19 and TRBJ2-1; TRBD1 is a possible D gene (5 bases). The V end lost 10 bases, the J end lost 3 bases, and 16 bases lay between the germline ends. The CDR3 loop spans 14 amino acids. From germline, CDR1 is LNHDA and CDR2 SQIVND (reference sequence). CDR3 protein: CATYSGQDYNEQFF. Written as DNA, the CDR3 is TGTGCCACGTATTCCGGACAAGACTACAATGAGCAGTTCTTC.

This clone was seen a handful of times. The chain joins TRBV6-8 to TRBJ1-1; no definite D call. The CDR3 has 15 amino acids. CDR1 and CDR2 from the germline V gene are MNHGY and SAAAGT. V lost 3 bases, J lost 4 bases, and 15 bases lay in between. The DNA for the CDR3 is TGTGCCAGCAGTTATAATTTTCGTCTGAGCACTGAAGCTTTCTTT. Its protein product is CASSYNFRLSTEAFF.

The J gene is TRBJ1-5, the V gene TRBV19; D might be TRBD1 (5 bases). The germline CDR1 and CDR2 sequences are LNHDA and SQIVND (reference sequence). CDR3 length: 15 residues. V was trimmed by 5 bases and J by 4 bases, leaving 15 bases between them. The CDR3 DNA follows: TGTGCCAGTAGTTTCCGGGCAGGGCCGAATCAGCCCCAGCATTTT. Protein: CASSFRAGPNQPQHF.

The chain combines TRBV19 with TRBJ2-2; a possible D gene is TRBD2 (6 bases). With 6 bases removed from V and 2 bases from J, the gap between germline ends came to 13 bases. CDR3 length: 15 residues. Germline CDR1 is LNHDA and CDR2 is SQIVND (reference sequence). CDR3 coding DNA: TGTGCCAGTAGCTTCGGGACTCCCAACACCGGGGAGCTGTTTTTT. As protein: CASSFGTPNTGELFF.

This clone is deemed medium-sized. The rearrangement joins TRBV6-8 to TRBJ1-1, with no clear D. Per germline, CDR1 MNHGY and CDR2 SAAAGT. Trimming pared 6 bases from V and 6 bases from J, leaving 11 bases between. The CDR3 has 12 residues. The CDR3 DNA is TGTGCCAGCAGCCGGCTGACCTCTGAAGCTTTCTTT. Its translation: CASSRLTSEAFF.

The chain carries TRBV19 and TRBJ2-1, with D perhaps matching TRBD2 (7 bases). Trimming shortened V by 5 bases and J by 4 bases, and 15 bases separated the two germline ends. This CDR3 region has 15 residues. Germline CDR1 and CDR2: LNHDA and SQIVND (reference sequence). The CDR3 DNA sequence: TGTGCCAGTAGTGCGGGGGCAGGGAGGTACAATGAGCAGTTCTTC. Translation: CASSAGAGRYNEQFF.

The chain uses TRBV7-2 and TRBJ2-1; D is possibly TRBD1 (5 bases). The CDR3 is 13 residues long. CDR1 SGHTA and CDR2 FQGNSA come from the germline V gene. V was clipped by 5 bases and J by 2 bases, with 7 bases between them. Written as DNA, the CDR3 is TGTGCCAGCAGCCCGACAGCCTACAATGAGCAGTTCTTC. It is translated as CASSPTAYNEQFF.

CDR3 sequence reads: CASSSGTGFYGELFF. The CDR3 bases are TGCGCCAGCAGCTCAGGGACAGGGTTTTACGGGGAGCTGTTTTTT. The chain carries TRBV23-1 and TRBJ2-2; TRBD1 matches at 9 bases. TRBV23-1 is noted as an ORF with a role that remains uncertain. V shed 6 bases, J shed 7 bases, and the junction held 9 bases outside the gene matches. This CDR3 has 15 residues.

This clone was picked up many times. The chain joins TRBV11-3 to TRBJ1-6, with 10 bases identical to TRBD1. With V trimmed by 2 bases and J by 10 bases, 5 bases remained unmatched. Per the germline V gene, CDR1 is SGHNT and CDR2 is YENEEA. The CDR3 has 15 residues. The CDR3 bases are TGTGCCAGCAGCTTATTCGACAGGGGGCAGTCACCCCTCCACTTT. Protein sequence: CASSLFDRGQSPLHF.

The rearrangement links TRBV15 to TRBJ1-5, with unresolved D. The germline gives CDR1 LNHNV, CDR2 YYDKDF (reference sequence). Trimming removed 5 bases from V and 0 bases from J, with 11 bases in between. This CDR3 region has 15 residues. The CDR3 here is CATSHRSYSNQPQHF. The CDR3 DNA is TGTGCCACCAGCCACCGGAGTTATAGCAATCAGCCCCAGCATTTT.

For the CDR3, the DNA is TGCGCCAGCAGCTTGGAGGTAGGGCCGGGCAATCAGCCCCAGCATTTT. Amino acid sequence: CASSLEVGPGNQPQHF. This chain links TRBV5-1 with TRBJ1-5; D is unclear. Germline loops: CDR1 SGHRS, CDR2 YFSETQ. This CDR3 region has 16 residues. Trimming took off 0 bases at V and 2 bases at J, with 12 bases between the two ends.

The rearrangement joins TRBV23-1 to TRBJ2-6, with D hard to call. TRBV23-1 falls under the ORF class, with uncertain function. The CDR3 sequence is 14 residues long. Deletions cut 6 bases from V and 4 bases from J, with 10 bases between. CDR3 bases: TGCGCCAGCAGCCCCGGTGACGGGGCCAACGTCCTGACTTTC. Encoded protein: CASSPGDGANVLTF.

This clone came up a few times. The rearrangement uses TRBV6-8 and TRBJ1-4, with 9 bases that match TRBD1. The junction had 7 bases not matched to a gene; V was cut back by 6 bases and J by 2 bases. Germline loops: CDR1 MNHGY, CDR2 SAAAGT. The CDR3 is 16 residues long. The CDR3: CASRDTGGGTNEKLFF. The DNA for the CDR3 is TGTGCCAGCAGAGATACAGGGGGCGGCACTAATGAAAAACTGTTTTTT.

This chain connects TRBV18 to TRBJ1-4; TRBD1 aligns across 8 bases. J gave up 5 bases and V 0 bases, and 2 bases lay outside the gene matches. This CDR3 has 15 residues. Germline-derived CDR1 and CDR2 are KGHSH and LQKENI. DNA for the CDR3: TGTGCCAGCTCACCACCAACAGGGGGAAATGAAAAACTGTTTTTT. Translating it yields CASSPPTGGNEKLFF.

This clone is labeled as medium-sized. V and J are TRBV11-3 and TRBJ1-1; TRBD1 matches at 8 bases. Germline V lookup: CDR1 SGHNT, CDR2 YENEEA. Unmatched junction bases numbered 6, after V lost 4 bases and J lost 5 bases. CDR3 length equals 14 residues. CDR3 coding DNA: TGTGCCAGCAGCTATAGACAGGGGAGGACTGAAGCTTTCTTT. Encoded protein: CASSYRQGRTEAFF. Based on the CDR3 plus reference TRBV11-3 and TRBJ1-1, the full variable domain is EAGVVQSPRYKIIEKKQPVAFWCNPISGHNTLYWYLQNLGQGPELLIRYENEEAVDDSQLPKDRFSAERLKGVDSTLKIQPAELGDSAVYLCASSYRQGRTEAFFGQGTRLTVV.

The chain recombines TRBV5-1 with TRBJ2-5, with 10 bases matching TRBD2. CDR1 and CDR2 from the germline V gene are SGHRS and YFSETQ. V lost 4 bases, J lost 4 bases, and 7 bases stayed unmatched. CDR3 length equals 15 residues. The DNA for the CDR3 is TGCGCCAGCAGCCCCGGGACTAGCGAACCAGAGACCCAGTACTTC. Protein product: CASSPGTSEPETQYF.

This clone was seen many times. The V gene is TRBV28, the J gene TRBJ2-5; 10 bases fit TRBD2. The CDR3 runs to 15 residues. The germline gives CDR1 MDHEN, CDR2 SYDVKM. The V gene end was trimmed by 6 bases and the J gene end by 7 bases; junction bases not matched to a gene: 11. CDR3 in DNA: TGTGCCAGCAGGCCATTAGCGGGGGGAGGGGCGACCCAGTACTTC. Translation: CASRPLAGGGATQYF. Drawing the rest from reference TRBV28 and TRBJ2-5, the complete variable domain is DVKVTQSSRYLVKRTGEKVFLECVQDMDHENMFWYRQDPGLGLRLIYFSYDVKMKEKGDIPEGYSVSREKKERFSLILESASTNQTSMYLCASRPLAGGGATQYFGPGTRLLVL.

At least ten counts were recorded for this clone. The rearrangement links TRBV11-3 to TRBJ1-6; 7 nucleotides agree with TRBD1. CDR1 is SGHNT, CDR2 YENEEA, per germline. With V trimmed by 0 bases and J by 7 bases, 9 bases remained unmatched. The CDR3 is 17 residues long. The CDR3 coding sequence is TGTGCCAGCAGCTTAGATTTAGAGGGGGCGAAGAATTCACCCCTCCACTTT. Translating gives CASSLDLEGAKNSPLHF.

V usage is TRBV23-1 and J usage is TRBJ2-5, with 9 bases fitting TRBD2. TRBV23-1 is an ORF, and what it does is uncertain. This CDR3 has 17 residues. The V and J ends lost 6 bases and 2 bases, in that order; junction bases with no gene match: 13. The CDR3 DNA follows: TGCGCCAGCAGCCAAGTTAATAGCGGGGGAGGGCAAGAGACCCAGTACTTC. It is translated as CASSQVNSGGGQETQYF.

The J gene is TRBJ2-6, the V gene TRBV19, with D unresolved. Trimming pared 5 bases from V and 2 bases from J, leaving 10 bases between. CDR1 LNHDA and CDR2 SQIVND come from the germline V gene (reference sequence). The CDR3 has 15 amino acids. The CDR3 bases are TGTGCCAGTAGTTTGTTCAGGCCTGGGGCCAACGTCCTGACTTTC. Protein product: CASSLFRPGANVLTF.